This T cell receptor beta chain was recovered during a study of breast tumors, draining lymph nodes, adjacent tissues. Axillary draining lymph nodes of breast cancer patients supplied the node samples. On this clonotype itself: The antigen remains undetermined.

Study-wide findings and caveats: Tumor and nontumor repertoires were significantly more similar in luminal-like than in basal-like breast cancer. The lymph node origin of tumor T cells was framed as consistent with a hypothesis, not demonstrated.

MiXCR, applied by TCRdb to the multiplex PCR reads, yields one record per CDR3 protein. The sample carries around 130,000 distinct CDR3 sequences, over 20% recorded once. The source is a female donor with breast cancer. Some clones in this sample may be carry-over from other donors' samples. What was sequenced was axillary lymph node tissue.

CDR3 loop: CASSRRGGTAGNEQFF. The CDR3 DNA is TGTGCCAGCAGCCGGCGGGGGGGGACGGCAGGCAATGAGCAGTTCTTC. The chain has TRBV7-3 and TRBJ2-1, with 9 bases aligning to TRBD2. V was pared by 5 bases and J by 6 bases, with 11 bases of the junction left unmatched. This CDR3 has 16 amino acids. CDR1 and CDR2 from the germline V gene are SGHTA and FQGTGA.